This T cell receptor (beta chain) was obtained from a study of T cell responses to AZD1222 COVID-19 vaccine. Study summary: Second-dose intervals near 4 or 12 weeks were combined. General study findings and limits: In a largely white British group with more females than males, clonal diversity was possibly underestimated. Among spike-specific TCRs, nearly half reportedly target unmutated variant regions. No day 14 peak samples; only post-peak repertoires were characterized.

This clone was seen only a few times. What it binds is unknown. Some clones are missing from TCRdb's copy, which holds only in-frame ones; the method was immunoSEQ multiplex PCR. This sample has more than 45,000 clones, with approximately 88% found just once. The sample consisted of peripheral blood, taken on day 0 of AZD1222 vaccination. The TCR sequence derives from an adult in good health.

CDR3 region: CASSFTGGLEAFF. In nucleotides, the CDR3 is TGTGCCAGCAGCTTCACAGGGGGTCTTGAAGCTTTCTTT. The chain links TRBV5-6 to TRBJ1-1; 8 nucleotides line up with TRBD1. From germline, CDR1 is SGHDT and CDR2 YYEEEE. This CDR3 spans 13 amino acids. Trimming took 2 bases from V and 7 from J; bases not matched to a gene: 4. The full variable domain, in which reference TRBV5-6 and TRBJ1-1 provide the parts outside the CDR3, is DAGVTQSPTHLIKTRGQQVTLRCSPKSGHDTVSWYQQALGQGPQFIFQYYEEEERQRGNFPDRFSGHQFPNYSSELNVNALLLGDSALYLCASSFTGGLEAFFGQGTRLTVV.